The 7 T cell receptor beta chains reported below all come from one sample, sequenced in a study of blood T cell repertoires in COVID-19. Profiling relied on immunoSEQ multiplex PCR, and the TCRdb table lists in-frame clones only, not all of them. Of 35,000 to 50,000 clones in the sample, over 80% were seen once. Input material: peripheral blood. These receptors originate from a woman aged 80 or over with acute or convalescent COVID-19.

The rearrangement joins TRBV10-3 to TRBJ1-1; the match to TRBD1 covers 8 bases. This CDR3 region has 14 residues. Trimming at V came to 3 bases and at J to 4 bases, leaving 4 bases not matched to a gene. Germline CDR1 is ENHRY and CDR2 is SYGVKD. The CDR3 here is CAISDPDRATEAFF. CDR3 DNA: TGTGCCATCAGTGACCCGGACAGGGCCACTGAAGCTTTCTTT.

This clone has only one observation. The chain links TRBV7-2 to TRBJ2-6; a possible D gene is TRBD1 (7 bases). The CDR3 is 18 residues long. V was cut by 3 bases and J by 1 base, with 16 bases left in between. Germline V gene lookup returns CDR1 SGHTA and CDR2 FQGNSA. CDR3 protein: CASSLRDSLLSGANVLTF. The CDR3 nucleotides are TGTGCCAGCAGCTTGCGGGACAGCCTTCTATCTGGGGCCAACGTCCTGACTTTC.

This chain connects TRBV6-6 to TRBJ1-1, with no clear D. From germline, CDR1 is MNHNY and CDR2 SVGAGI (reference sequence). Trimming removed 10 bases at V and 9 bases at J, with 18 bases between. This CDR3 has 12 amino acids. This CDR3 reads CATVGLGHQAFF. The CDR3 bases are TGTGCCACCGTTGGACTCGGTCACCAAGCTTTCTTT.

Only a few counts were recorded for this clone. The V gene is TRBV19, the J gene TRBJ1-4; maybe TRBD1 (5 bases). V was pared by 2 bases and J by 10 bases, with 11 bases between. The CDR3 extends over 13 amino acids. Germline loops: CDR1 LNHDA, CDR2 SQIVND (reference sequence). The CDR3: CASSINSRGKLFF. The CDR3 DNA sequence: TGTGCCAGTAGTATAAACAGTAGGGGAAAACTGTTTTTT.

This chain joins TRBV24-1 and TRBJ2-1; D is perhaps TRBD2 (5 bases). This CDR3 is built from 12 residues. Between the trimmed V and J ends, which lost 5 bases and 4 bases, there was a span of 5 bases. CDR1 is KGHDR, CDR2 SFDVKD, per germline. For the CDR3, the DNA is TGTGCCACCAGTGGGACTTACAATGAGCAGTTCTTC. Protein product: CATSGTYNEQFF.

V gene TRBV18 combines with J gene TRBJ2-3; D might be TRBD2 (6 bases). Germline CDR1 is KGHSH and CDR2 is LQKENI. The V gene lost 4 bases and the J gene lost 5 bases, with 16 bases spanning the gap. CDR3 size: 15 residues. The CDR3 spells CASSRGVPPEDTQYF. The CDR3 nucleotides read TGTGCCAGCTCACGGGGGGTCCCTCCCGAAGATACGCAGTATTTT.

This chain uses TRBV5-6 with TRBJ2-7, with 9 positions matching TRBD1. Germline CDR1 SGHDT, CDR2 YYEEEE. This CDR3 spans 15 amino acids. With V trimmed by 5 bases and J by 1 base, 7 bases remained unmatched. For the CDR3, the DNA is TGTGCCAGCAGGGGGTCCGGGACAGGGTCCTACGAGCAGTACTTC. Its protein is CASRGSGTGSYEQYF.